These 24 T cell receptor beta chains originate from one sample sequenced in a study of cytomegalovirus exposure and HLA in healthy donors. PCR was performed using 60 Vbeta and 13 Jbeta primers. The protocol was immunoSEQ multiplex PCR, while the TCRdb copy is restricted to in-frame clones and leaves out a portion. This repertoire shows under 200,000 clones, roughly 87% found once; its top ten account for around 0.99%. The sequenced material came from PBMCs. The origin of the receptors is a boy between 2 and 15 years old in good health and CMV-seronegative.

The rearrangement joins TRBV28 to TRBJ2-7; 8 bases map to TRBD1. The ends lost 4 bases at V and 3 bases at J; junction bases unmatched: 2. The CDR3 is 13 residues long. The germline gives CDR1 MDHEN, CDR2 SYDVKM. CDR3 DNA: TGTGCCAGCAGTTCTACAGGGGGCTACGAGCAGTACTTC. It translates to CASSSTGGYEQYF.

The chain is built from TRBV9 and TRBJ2-1, with 7 bases matching TRBD2. V dropped 0 bases and J dropped 7; count of bases not matched to a gene: 7. This CDR3 has 15 amino acids. Germline V gene sequence: CDR1 SGDLS, CDR2 YYNGEE. CDR3 coding DNA: TGTGCCAGCAGCGTAGACACTAGGGGAGGGAATGAGCAGTTCTTC. Its translation is CASSVDTRGGNEQFF.

This chain links TRBV5-1 with TRBJ2-3, with 7 nucleotides matching TRBD2. The CDR3 sequence is 15 residues long. CDR1 is SGHRS, CDR2 YFSETQ, per germline. Trimming at V came to 4 bases and at J to 4 bases, leaving 9 bases not matched to a gene. CDR3 sequence reads: CASSPDGGGADTQYF. The DNA for the CDR3 is TGCGCCAGCAGCCCGGATGGGGGGGGTGCAGATACGCAGTATTTT. The entire variable domain, with the rest obtained from reference TRBV5-1 and TRBJ2-3, is as follows: KAGVTQTPRYLIKTRGQQVTLSCSPISGHRSVSWYQQTPGQGLQFLFEYFSETQRNKGNFPGRFSGRQFSNSRSEMNVSTLELGDSALYLCASSPDGGGADTQYFGPGTRLTVL.

The chain carries TRBV4-2 and TRBJ2-5; 8 nucleotides line up with TRBD2. The CDR3 length is 14 residues. Germline CDR1 LGHNA, CDR2 YNFKEQ. V gave up 6 bases and J gave up 4 bases; unmatched junction bases: 7. The CDR3 bases are TGTGCCAGCAGTTCCGGACTAGCTGGAGAGACCCAGTACTTC. This encodes CASSSGLAGETQYF.

The genes are TRBV5-1 and TRBJ2-7; 10 bases are a match to TRBD1. The CDR3 length is 15 residues. Germline V lookup: CDR1 SGHRS, CDR2 YFSETQ. V gave up 0 bases and J gave up 5 bases; unmatched junction bases: 5. CDR3 nucleotide sequence: TGCGCCAGCAGCTTGGCCGGGACAGGGGCGGACGAGCAGTACTTC. This encodes CASSLAGTGADEQYF.

The chain is built from TRBV30 and TRBJ2-1; TRBD1 might be the D (6 bases). Germline assignment: CDR1 GTSNPN and CDR2 SVGIG (reference sequence). CDR3 length: 11 amino acids. The ends were cut back, 8 bases at V and 5 bases at J, with 10 bases in the middle. DNA for the CDR3: TGTGCCGGGGACATTGACAATGAGCAGTTCTTC. Protein sequence: CAGDIDNEQFF.

CDR3 nucleotide sequence: TGTGCCAGCAGCCGTACGGTGGGGCAGGAGCAGTTCTTC. This translates into CASSRTVGQEQFF. The V and J genes are TRBV6-5 and TRBJ2-1; a possible D gene is TRBD1 (5 bases). The CDR3 is 13 residues long. V was pared by 6 bases and J by 10 bases, with 16 bases between. Germline values: CDR1 MNHEY, CDR2 SVGAGI.

This clone is a singleton in its sample. This chain connects TRBV19 to TRBJ1-2; TRBD1 might be the D (6 bases). Germline values: CDR1 LNHDA, CDR2 SQIVND (reference sequence). The V end was cut by 7 bases, the J end by 2 bases, with 17 bases between. The CDR3 consists of 15 residues. This CDR3 reads CASIPKAGANYGYTF. Written as DNA, the CDR3 is TGTGCCAGTATCCCCAAGGCGGGGGCGAACTATGGCTACACCTTC.

The chain combines TRBV2 with TRBJ1-1, with a possible D match to TRBD1 (5 bases). The length of the CDR3 is 16 residues. The V gene lost 6 bases and the J gene lost 1 base, with 18 bases spanning the gap. Germline-derived CDR1 and CDR2 are SNHLY and FYNNEI. CDR3 coding DNA: TGTGCCAGCAGGGGGGGTGGGGCAGATCCGAACACTGAAGCTTTCTTT. Translated: CASRGGGADPNTEAFF.

The chain combines TRBV6-1 with TRBJ2-1; TRBD2 aligns across 14 bases. The CDR3 contains 16 residues. V gave up 4 bases and J gave up 3 bases; unmatched junction bases: 2. Looked up from germline, CDR1 is MNHNS and CDR2 is SASEGT. The CDR3 sequence is CASSATSGRVYNEQFF. The CDR3 nucleotides are TGTGCCAGCAGTGCGACTAGCGGGAGGGTCTACAATGAGCAGTTCTTC.

The chain employs TRBV6-4 and TRBJ2-3; 9 bases align to TRBD2. The CDR3 is made up of 15 amino acids. Germline assignment: CDR1 MRHNA and CDR2 SNTAGT. V was clipped by 5 bases and J by 0 bases; unmatched bases: 3. The CDR3 region has the DNA TGTGCCAGCAGTCAGACTAGCGGCAGCACAGATACGCAGTATTTT. Protein product: CASSQTSGSTDTQYF.

This chain joins TRBV28 and TRBJ2-2, with 14 bases fitting TRBD2. This CDR3 region has 19 residues. From germline, CDR1 is MDHEN and CDR2 SYDVKM. V lost 5 bases to trimming and J lost 1 base; unmatched junction nucleotides: 9. The CDR3: CASSTRVTSGGENTGELFF. The CDR3 nucleotides are TGTGCCAGCAGTACAAGGGTGACTAGCGGGGGGGAGAACACCGGGGAGCTGTTTTTT.

In the case of this clone: This sample includes further DNA sequences coding for the same CDR3. The V call is TRBV7-8, the J call TRBJ1-6, with D perhaps TRBD1 (6 bases). CDR3 length: 18 residues. Per germline, CDR1 SGHVS and CDR2 FQNEAQ. V was pared by 1 base and J by 6 bases, with 19 bases between. The CDR3 DNA sequence: TGTGCCAGCAGCTTAGAGTGGCCAGCAGGGGTAGGTAATTCACCCCTCCACTTT. The encoded protein is CASSLEWPAGVGNSPLHF.

The chain is built from TRBV25-1 and TRBJ1-1; D is unclear. Between the trimmed V and J ends, which lost 6 bases and 11 bases, there was a span of 16 bases. Germline CDR1 reads MGHDK; CDR2 reads SYGVNS. This CDR3 region has 12 residues. The CDR3 bases are TGTGCCAGCAGCAACAATGAGGGCTTCGCTTTCTTT. Translated: CASSNNEGFAFF.

This sequence joins TRBV19 and TRBJ2-2, with TRBD2 matching 10 bases. Germline-derived CDR1 and CDR2 are LNHDA and SQIVND (reference sequence). There are 16 residues in the CDR3. The V and J ends lost 6 bases and 7 bases, in that order; junction bases with no gene match: 11. The CDR3 loop reads CASRLSPSGGGGELFF. DNA of the CDR3: TGTGCCAGTAGGCTCTCCCCTAGCGGGGGTGGCGGGGAGCTGTTTTTT. Based on the CDR3 plus reference TRBV19 and TRBJ2-2, the full variable domain is DGGITQSPKYLFRKEGQNVTLSCEQNLNHDAMYWYRQDPGQGLRLIYYSQIVNDFQKGDIAEGYSVSREKKESFPLTVTSAQKNPTAFYLCASRLSPSGGGGELFFGEGSRLTVL.

The rearrangement joins TRBV25-1 to TRBJ1-1; maybe TRBD1 (5 bases). Trimming pared 2 bases from V and 5 bases from J, leaving 12 bases between. Germline V gene data show CDR1 as MGHDK and CDR2 as SYGVNS. This CDR3 has 14 residues. CDR3 region: CASSEVGGWTEAFF. DNA for the CDR3: TGTGCCAGCAGTGAAGTCGGGGGTTGGACTGAAGCTTTCTTT.

The V call is TRBV5-1, the J call TRBJ2-1; 8 positions agree with TRBD2. The CDR3 sequence is 16 residues long. Unmatched junction bases numbered 19, after V lost 9 bases and J lost 8 bases. The germline CDR1 and CDR2 sequences are SGHRS and YFSETQ. As DNA, the CDR3 is TGCGCCACCCCGCCCCCCCCGGGAGGGCCCTTCTATGAGCAGTTCTTC. It yields the protein CATPPPPGGPFYEQFF. Using reference TRBV5-1 and TRBJ2-1 for the parts outside the CDR3, the full variable domain is KAGVTQTPRYLIKTRGQQVTLSCSPISGHRSVSWYQQTPGQGLQFLFEYFSETQRNKGNFPGRFSGRQFSNSRSEMNVSTLELGDSALYLCATPPPPGGPFYEQFFGPGTRLTVL.

The V and J genes are TRBV4-1 and TRBJ2-5; a weak D match, TRBD1 (6 bases). Trimming pared 2 bases from V and 9 bases from J, leaving 16 bases between. The CDR3 has 14 amino acids. Germline V gives CDR1 MGHRA, CDR2 YSYEKL. The CDR3 spells CASSQPGQSRAQYF. CDR3 DNA: TGCGCCAGCAGCCAACCCGGACAGTCCAGGGCCCAGTACTTC.

The genes are TRBV27 and TRBJ1-6; 8 bases agree with TRBD1. There are 14 residues in the CDR3. The trim removed 5 bases at V and 10 bases at J, leaving 7 bases unmatched. CDR1 MNHEY and CDR2 SMNVEV come from the germline V gene (reference sequence). This chain's CDR3 is CASSPDRGDSPLHF. The CDR3 DNA is TGTGCCAGCAGTCCTGACAGGGGTGACTCACCCCTCCACTTT.

The rearrangement joins TRBV5-4 to TRBJ2-1; 12 nucleotides agree with TRBD1. V trimming: 2 bases; J trimming: 7 bases; junction bases outside the gene matches: 7. Germline V lookup: CDR1 SGHNT, CDR2 YYREEE (reference sequence). The CDR3 covers 16 residues. CDR3 residues: CASSLPPGQGANEQFF. CDR3 sequence (DNA): TGTGCCAGCAGCTTACCTCCGGGACAGGGGGCGAATGAGCAGTTCTTC.

The V call is TRBV19, the J call TRBJ2-7; D not resolved. Trimming left V 4 bases short and J 2 bases short, with 9 bases between. The CDR3 length is 13 residues. CDR1 and CDR2 (germline): LNHDA, SQIVND (reference sequence). The CDR3 nucleotides read TGTGCCAGTAGTAGCGGTCTTACCTACGAGCAGTACTTC. It specifies CASSSGLTYEQYF.

The J gene is TRBJ2-1, the V gene TRBV6-1; 11 bases are shared with TRBD2. V lost 3 bases to trimming and J lost 7 bases; unmatched junction nucleotides: 14. The CDR3 spans 18 residues. CDR1 is MNHNS and CDR2 is SASEGT in the germline V gene. CDR3 residues: CASSELAGGTEFKNEQFF. The DNA for the CDR3 is TGTGCCAGCAGTGAGCTAGCGGGGGGAACAGAATTTAAGAATGAGCAGTTCTTC.

This chain links TRBV4-1 with TRBJ2-2; 9 positions match TRBD2. The CDR3 extends over 16 amino acids. The V segment lost 1 base and the J segment 7 bases; nucleotides outside the gene matches: 7. Germline V gene data show CDR1 as MGHRA and CDR2 as YSYEKL. This CDR3 reads CASSQAASGEHGELFF. CDR3 DNA sequence: TGCGCCAGCAGCCAAGCAGCTAGCGGGGAGCACGGGGAGCTGTTTTTT.

The chain employs TRBV9 and TRBJ2-2, with D perhaps matching TRBD1 (6 bases). V lost 0 bases and J lost 6, with 12 bases in between. From germline, CDR1 is SGDLS and CDR2 YYNGEE. This CDR3 has 15 residues. In DNA form, the CDR3 reads TGTGCCAGCAGCGTAGCTGGGACACCCGCCGGGGAGCTGTTTTTT. Protein sequence: CASSVAGTPAGELFF.